These 27 T cell receptor beta chains originate from one sample sequenced in a study of blood T cell repertoires in COVID-19. Method: immunoSEQ multiplex PCR; TCRdb's copy keeps in-frame clones and lacks some. The data contain 250,000 or so clones, 80% to 90% of them singletons. The sequenced sample consisted of peripheral blood. These receptors were collected from a man older than 75 with acute or convalescent COVID-19.

On this clone itself: Other DNA sequences in this specimen translate into the identical CDR3. The CDR3 DNA follows: TGCGCCAGCAGCCCAAACACAGATACGCAGTATTTT. Translated, it gives CASSPNTDTQYF. This chain connects TRBV5-1 to TRBJ2-3; D not resolved. This CDR3 region has 12 residues. V was shortened by 4 bases and J by 2 bases, with 5 bases between the two germline ends. Germline lookup yields CDR1 SGHRS and CDR2 YFSETQ.

CDR3 in DNA: TGTGCCACCAGTGATTTGCGACAGGGGAACACAGATACGCAGTATTTT. Translated: CATSDLRQGNTDTQYF. This chain joins TRBV24-1 and TRBJ2-3; 8 nucleotides match TRBD1. The CDR3 is made up of 16 amino acids. The junction had 3 bases not matched to a gene; V was cut back by 0 bases and J by 2 bases. Germline V gives CDR1 KGHDR, CDR2 SFDVKD.

V is TRBV20-1 and J is TRBJ1-1; 7 nucleotides align to TRBD1. With 8 bases clipped from V and 3 bases from J, the junction kept 3 bases outside the gene matches. This CDR3 spans 11 amino acids. Germline loops: CDR1 DFQATT, CDR2 SNEGSKA (reference sequence). The CDR3 protein is CSRDSYTEAFF. CDR3 coding DNA: TGCAGTCGGGACAGCTACACTGAAGCTTTCTTT.

This clone was seen only a few times. The chain recombines TRBV19 with TRBJ2-7; 9 nucleotides agree with TRBD1. Germline-derived CDR1 and CDR2 are LNHDA and SQIVND (reference sequence). The V segment lost 6 bases and the J segment 6 bases; nucleotides outside the gene matches: 15. This CDR3 is built from 16 residues. The CDR3 region is CASSNSGTGRVGEQYF. The CDR3 DNA reads TGTGCCAGTAGCAACAGCGGGACAGGGCGAGTAGGCGAGCAGTACTTC.

The chain combines TRBV5-4 with TRBJ1-3; 12 nucleotides match TRBD1. The V gene's germline CDR1 is SGHNT and CDR2 YYREEE (reference sequence). The length of the CDR3 is 18 residues. Losses at the gene ends were 4 bases for V and 2 bases for J; bases not matched to a gene: 10. The CDR3 region has the DNA TGTGCCAGCAGCCCAGGGACAGGGGGCAGATTTACTGGAAACACCATATATTTT. As protein: CASSPGTGGRFTGNTIYF. The full variable domain, rest sourced from reference TRBV5-4 and TRBJ1-3, is ETGVTQSPTHLIKTRGQQVTLRCSSQSGHNTVSWYQQALGQGPQFIFQYYREEENGRGNFPPRFSGLQFPNYSSELNVNALELDDSALYLCASSPGTGGRFTGNTIYFGEGSWLTVV.

CDR3 DNA: TGCGCCAGCAGTGAGTCGGGGCGGCGATCTAATTCACCCCTCCACTTT. As protein: CASSESGRRSNSPLHF. The chain couples TRBV10-2 to TRBJ1-6; maybe TRBD1 (5 bases). Per germline, CDR1 WSHSY and CDR2 SAAADI. Trimming took off 0 bases at V and 6 bases at J, with 12 bases between the two ends. The CDR3 consists of 16 residues.

The chain is built from TRBV6-2 or TRBV6-3 and TRBJ2-5; D unclear. The CDR3 runs to 15 residues. Germline V gene data show CDR1 as MNHEY and CDR2 as SVGEGT. Trimming removed 2 bases at V and 0 bases at J, with 10 bases between. CDR3 nucleotide sequence: TGTGCCAGCAGTTACGGGCAGTTCTACCAAGAGACCCAGTACTTC. Protein: CASSYGQFYQETQYF.

V is TRBV9 and J is TRBJ2-5; 11 nucleotides line up with TRBD2. The CDR3 has 17 amino acids. From germline, CDR1 is SGDLS and CDR2 YYNGEE. V dropped 3 bases and J dropped 5; count of bases not matched to a gene: 12. DNA of the CDR3: TGTGCCAGCAGCGCGTCCTTAGCGGGAGGGCCTCGGGAGACCCAGTACTTC. Amino acids: CASSASLAGGPRETQYF. Full variable domain (missing parts from reference TRBV9 and TRBJ2-5): DSGVTQTPKHLITATGQRVTLRCSPRSGDLSVYWYQQSLDQGLQFLIQYYNGEERAKGNILERFSAQQFPDLHSELNLSSLELGDSALYFCASSASLAGGPRETQYFGPGTRLLVL.

This chain uses TRBV5-4 with TRBJ2-1; 12 bases line up with TRBD2. Germline V gene lookup returns CDR1 SGHNT and CDR2 YYREEE (reference sequence). Trimming took 4 bases from V and 6 from J; bases not matched to a gene: 8. The CDR3 loop spans 16 amino acids. CDR3 region: CASSQGLAGLINEQFF. In nucleotides, the CDR3 is TGTGCCAGCAGCCAAGGACTAGCGGGGCTAATCAATGAGCAGTTCTTC. The whole variable domain, filled in from reference TRBV5-4 and TRBJ2-1, reads ETGVTQSPTHLIKTRGQQVTLRCSSQSGHNTVSWYQQALGQGPQFIFQYYREEENGRGNFPPRFSGLQFPNYSSELNVNALELDDSALYLCASSQGLAGLINEQFFGPGTRLTVL.

The V call is TRBV5-1, the J call TRBJ1-5; 10 bases agree with TRBD1. Trimming at V came to 0 bases and at J to 7 bases, leaving 7 bases not matched to a gene. This CDR3 has 16 residues. From germline, CDR1 is SGHRS and CDR2 YFSETQ. The CDR3 DNA reads as TGCGCCAGCAGCTTGGGGGACAGGGGCGCAGAACAGCCCCAGCATTTT. Translating it yields CASSLGDRGAEQPQHF.

This chain connects TRBV27 to TRBJ2-4, with 10 positions matching TRBD2. V trimming: 5 bases; J trimming: 7 bases; junction bases outside the gene matches: 5. Germline assignment: CDR1 MNHEY and CDR2 SMNVEV (reference sequence). There are 14 residues in the CDR3. The CDR3 reads CASSRPGLANIQYF. The DNA of the CDR3 is TGTGCCAGCAGTCGACCGGGACTAGCGAACATTCAGTACTTC.

CDR3 amino acids: CASTLTGENTEAFF. The CDR3 DNA sequence: TGTGCCAGCACCCTAACCGGAGAGAACACTGAAGCTTTCTTT. The chain couples TRBV3-1 (or the pseudogene TRBV3-2) to TRBJ1-1; no reliable D call. The CDR3 extends over 14 amino acids. Germline V gene sequence: CDR1 LGHDT, CDR2 YNNKEL (reference sequence). The germline V and J ends were trimmed by 7 bases and 1 base, with 13 bases remaining between them.

The J gene is TRBJ2-3, the V gene TRBV6-6; tentatively, D is TRBD2 (5 bases). From germline, CDR1 is MNHNY and CDR2 SVGAGI (reference sequence). This CDR3 comprises 14 residues. Trimming removed 5 bases from V and 2 bases from J, with 11 bases in between. The DNA of the CDR3 is TGTGCCAGCAGTCCGCTACTAGACACAGATACGCAGTATTTT. This codes for CASSPLLDTDTQYF.

The rearrangement links TRBV16 to TRBJ2-3; D is unresolved. V lost 3 bases and J 6 bases, leaving 7 bases between the germline ends. The CDR3 has 12 residues. The germline gives CDR1 KGHSY, CDR2 FQNENV. This CDR3 is CASSQIGDTQYF. CDR3 coding DNA: TGTGCCAGCAGCCAGATCGGGGATACGCAGTATTTT.

This clone was seen just once. The gene calls are TRBV4-2 and TRBJ2-1; the D gene is possibly TRBD2 (6 bases). Germline V gene lookup returns CDR1 LGHNA and CDR2 YNFKEQ. V lost 1 base to trimming and J lost 6 bases, with 16 bases between them. The CDR3 runs 16 residues. CDR3 in DNA: TGTGCCAGCAGCCAAGTTGAACGGGAGCTCGGCAATGAGCAGTTCTTC. Its translation: CASSQVERELGNEQFF.

The V and J genes are TRBV6-5 and TRBJ2-7; a weak D match, TRBD2 (7 bases). CDR1 and CDR2 from the germline V gene are MNHEY and SVGAGI. This CDR3 is built from 15 residues. The V end lost 4 bases, the J end lost 4 bases, and 17 bases lay between the germline ends. The CDR3 bases are TGTGCCAGCAGTTCCAGGGGCCGGGGAGGGTACGAGCAGTACTTC. Translated: CASSSRGRGGYEQYF.

V gene TRBV5-1 combines with J gene TRBJ1-2; the match to TRBD1 covers 7 bases. Germline V gene lookup returns CDR1 SGHRS and CDR2 YFSETQ. This CDR3 contains 15 residues. Unmatched junction bases numbered 11, after V lost 4 bases and J lost 5 bases. This chain's CDR3 is CASSNRQGPSYGYTF. For the CDR3, the DNA is TGCGCCAGCAGCAACCGACAGGGTCCCTCGTATGGCTACACCTTC.

The J gene is TRBJ2-5, the V gene TRBV12-3 or TRBV12-4; D is unclear. The CDR3 extends over 13 amino acids. V lost 5 bases and J lost 9, with 16 bases in between. The CDR3 is CASSLTERLAQYF. The CDR3 coding sequence is TGTGCCAGCAGTCTCACGGAGCGATTGGCCCAGTACTTC.

The chain links TRBV3-1 (or the pseudogene TRBV3-2) to TRBJ2-3; D remains ambiguous. V lost 3 bases, J lost 1 base, and 14 bases lay in between. CDR1 LGHDT and CDR2 YNNKEL come from the germline V gene (reference sequence). The CDR3 contains 16 residues. CDR3 DNA: TGTGCCAGCAGCCAGCTCTCTAGTTTTGGCACAGATACGCAGTATTTT. Translation: CASSQLSSFGTDTQYF.

The rearrangement joins TRBV7-2 to TRBJ1-3; perhaps TRBD1 as D (6 bases). CDR1 and CDR2 from the germline V gene are SGHTA and FQGNSA. There are 16 residues in the CDR3. Deletions cut 2 bases from V and 3 bases from J, with 14 bases between. The CDR3 DNA sequence: TGTGCCAGCAGCTTATCCCGGGACAACTATGGAAACACCATATATTTT. This gives the protein CASSLSRDNYGNTIYF.

The chain is built from TRBV4-2 and TRBJ2-7, with 9 bases fitting TRBD2. This CDR3 has 17 amino acids. Trimming took 1 base from V and 3 from J; bases not matched to a gene: 10. Germline-derived CDR1 and CDR2 are LGHNA and YNFKEQ. The CDR3 bases are TGTGCCAGCAGCCAAGGTTCGGGCGGGAGGGATTACTACGAGCAGTACTTC. As protein: CASSQGSGGRDYYEQYF.

The chain recombines TRBV10-3 with TRBJ1-3, with no clear D. Trimming took off 6 bases at V and 0 bases at J, with 6 bases between the two ends. Germline V lookup: CDR1 ENHRY, CDR2 SYGVKD. CDR3 length: 13 amino acids. DNA for the CDR3: TGTGCCATCAGCGGGTACTCTGGAAACACCATATATTTT. Protein sequence: CAISGYSGNTIYF.

This chain uses TRBV27 with TRBJ1-3, with TRBD1 as a possible D gene (5 bases). This CDR3 has 14 residues. Germline loops: CDR1 MNHEY, CDR2 SMNVEV (reference sequence). Deletions cut 3 bases from V and 4 bases from J, with 10 bases between. CDR3 nucleotides: TGTGCCAGCAGTTTCGCGGGGGAGGGAAACACCATATATTTT. It translates to CASSFAGEGNTIYF.

The rearrangement links TRBV29-1 to TRBJ1-2; D might be TRBD1 (5 bases). CDR1 and CDR2 from the germline V gene are SQVTM and ANQGSEA. V lost 6 bases to trimming and J lost 7 bases, with 15 bases between them. CDR3 length: 12 residues. Here the CDR3 DNA reads TGCAGCGTCAGGTCGGGGGACGGTGGCTACACCTTC. Its translation is CSVRSGDGGYTF.

The chain links TRBV2 to TRBJ2-7; 7 bases line up with TRBD1. Germline values: CDR1 SNHLY, CDR2 FYNNEI. The CDR3 has 12 residues. The V and J ends lost 5 bases and 6 bases, in that order; junction bases with no gene match: 4. CDR3 in DNA: TGTGCCAGCAGTATTACAGGGGTCGAGCAGTACTTC. Translating it yields CASSITGVEQYF.

V usage is TRBV28 and J usage is TRBJ2-7; D unresolved. There are 14 residues in the CDR3. CDR1 is MDHEN, CDR2 SYDVKM, per germline. V shed 6 bases and J shed 0 bases, with 12 bases lying between them. The CDR3 DNA follows: TGTGCCAGCAGCCGTCAGGATTTCTCCTACGAGCAGTACTTC. Its protein product is CASSRQDFSYEQYF.

The chain couples TRBV7-8 to TRBJ1-3; no reliable D call. The CDR3 extends over 15 amino acids. V gave up 1 base and J gave up 3 bases, with 10 bases separating them. The V gene's germline CDR1 is SGHVS and CDR2 FQNEAQ. CDR3 sequence: CASSLGSFSGNTIYF. CDR3 nucleotide sequence: TGTGCCAGCAGCTTAGGGTCCTTCAGTGGAAACACCATATATTTT.